The entry below describes one T cell receptor (beta chain). Antigen specificity is unknown. This sample was taken from a study of shared clonotypes between healthy human individuals. Study results and caveats: Memory subsets had estimated richness that was generally smaller than that of naive subsets. The four-donor shared clonotypes exceeded non-shared clonotypes in generation probability, with non-shared ones scoring lower. What limited the represented genetic and exposure-history diversity was the small number of donors.

Sequenced by immunoSEQ multiplex PCR; TCRdb stores in-frame clones only, minus some. The table has some 2.1 million clones, roughly 93% seen once. After removal of 1 base from V and 5 bases from J, the junction contained 2 bases not matched to a gene. CDR3 length: 14 amino acids. CDR1 SEHNR and CDR2 FQNEAQ come from the germline V gene (reference sequence). Naive CD8 cells lacked CD45RO, underwent positive selection for CCR7 and left out terminally differentiated effector memory CD45RA+ cells. The sequence was collected from a man younger than 35 in good health. Some clones in this sample may be carry-over from other donors' samples. V gene TRBV7-9 combines with J gene TRBJ1-2; 9 bases match TRBD1. Specimen: naive CD8+ T cells from PBMCs. The CDR3 sequence is CASSLDGTGYGYTF. The CDR3 nucleotides read TGTGCCAGCAGCTTAGATGGGACAGGGTATGGCTACACCTTC.